This paragraph covers one T cell receptor (beta chain) sequence. Antigen specificity is unknown. These data come from a study of glioma-infiltrating T cells after dendritic cell vaccination. Study at large: Dendritic cells derived from monocytes and pulsed with autologous tumor lysate formed the vaccine.

Points from the study as a whole: Higher TCR clonality did not directly relate to longer survival.

The protocol was immunoSEQ multiplex PCR, while the TCRdb copy is restricted to in-frame clones and leaves out a portion. The table shows fewer than 35,000 clones, with roughly nine tenths occurring only once. The CDR3 has 16 residues. Germline V gives CDR1 SGHRS, CDR2 YFSETQ. The V segment lost 0 bases and the J segment 3 bases; nucleotides outside the gene matches: 2. The clonotype comes from a human donor with glioblastoma. J is TRBJ2-1 and V is TRBV5-1, with 11 bases identical to TRBD1. The source was blood, collected before dendritic cell vaccination. CDR3 in amino acids: CASSLGGTGGYNEQFF. CDR3 DNA: TGCGCCAGCAGCTTGGGGGGGACAGGGGGCTACAATGAGCAGTTCTTC.